This T cell receptor beta chain is drawn from a study of beta chain features in type 1 diabetes. V was pared by 0 bases and J by 7 bases, with 7 bases of the junction left unmatched. Germline CDR1 is LNHNV and CDR2 is YYDKDF (reference sequence). The CDR3 consists of 16 residues. Overall study results and limits: Moderately but significantly shorter TCRB CDR3s were found in Type 1 diabetes patients in all four CD4+ subsets.

This clone was seen a single time. Antigen unknown. Sequencing targeted expressed TCRB transcripts, as all isolated RNA had been reverse transcribed. Assay: immunoSEQ multiplex PCR; the TCRdb copy retains only in-frame clones and omits some. The sample contains 550,000 to 850,000 clones, 10% to 15% of which appear only once. This sequence was found in a man aged 18 to 30 with type 1 diabetes. This chain links TRBV15 with TRBJ2-7, with 12 bases fitting TRBD2. The sample taken for sequencing was naive CD4+ T cells from blood. The DNA of the CDR3 is TGTGCCACCAGCAGAGAAACTAGCGGGGGGCAGAGGGAGCAGTACTTC. It codes for CATSRETSGGQREQYF.